This TCR beta chain was profiled in a study of response to subunit inactivated influenza vaccine. Study-wide results and limits: New T cells are recruited in small numbers by each seasonal influenza vaccination, according to the authors' suggestion.

Points on this clonotype: Its antigen is currently unknown.

MiXCR, run by TCRdb on the RT-PCR reads, gives a single entry per CDR3 protein. Here the sample spans approximately 520,000 distinct CDR3 sequences, 25% being singletons. The CDR3 contains 16 residues. The germline CDR1 and CDR2 sequences are LGHNA and YSLEER. Deletions cut 0 bases from V and 2 bases from J, with 10 bases between. The chain combines TRBV4-3 with TRBJ2-2; D could derive from TRBD1 or TRBD2 (5 bases each). The sequences come from CD4+ T cells sorted from PBMCs, collected 5 days after vaccination. The origin of this receptor is a man over 45 who received an inactivated influenza vaccine. The CDR3 nucleotides are TGCGCCAGCAGCCAAGATACGGGACGTAACACCGGGGAGCTGTTTTTT. It specifies CASSQDTGRNTGELFF.